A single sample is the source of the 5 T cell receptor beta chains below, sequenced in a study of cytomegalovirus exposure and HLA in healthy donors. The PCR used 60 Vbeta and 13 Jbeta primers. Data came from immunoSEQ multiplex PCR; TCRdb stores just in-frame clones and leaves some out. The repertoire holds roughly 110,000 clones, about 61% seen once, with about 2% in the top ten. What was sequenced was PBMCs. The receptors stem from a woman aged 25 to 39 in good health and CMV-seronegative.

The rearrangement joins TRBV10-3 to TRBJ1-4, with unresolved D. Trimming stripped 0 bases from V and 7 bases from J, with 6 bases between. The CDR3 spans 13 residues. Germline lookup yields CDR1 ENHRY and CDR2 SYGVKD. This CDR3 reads CAISESPREKLFF. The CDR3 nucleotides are TGTGCCATCAGTGAGTCTCCGCGTGAAAAACTGTTTTTT.

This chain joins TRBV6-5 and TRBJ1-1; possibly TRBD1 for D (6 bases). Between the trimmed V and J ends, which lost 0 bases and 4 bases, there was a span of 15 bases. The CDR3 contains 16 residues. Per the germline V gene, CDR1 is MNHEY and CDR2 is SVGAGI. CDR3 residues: CASSYSGAILGTEAFF. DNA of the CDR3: TGTGCCAGCAGTTACTCGGGGGCCATTTTGGGCACTGAAGCTTTCTTT.

DNA of the CDR3: TGCGCCAGCAGCCCTGGGGCCAGGGGGCTTCGGGAGCAGTACTTC. Translation gives CASSPGARGLREQYF. The rearrangement links TRBV5-1 to TRBJ2-7; 8 nucleotides align to TRBD1. Germline assignment: CDR1 SGHRS and CDR2 YFSETQ. This CDR3 contains 15 residues. Trimming removed 4 bases from V and 7 bases from J; junction bases left unmatched: 13.

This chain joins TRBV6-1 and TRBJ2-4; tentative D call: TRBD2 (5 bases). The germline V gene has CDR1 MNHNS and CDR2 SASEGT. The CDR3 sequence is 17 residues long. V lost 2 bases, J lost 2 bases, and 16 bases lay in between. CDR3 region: CASSEYRGSGTKNIQYF. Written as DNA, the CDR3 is TGTGCCAGCAGTGAATATCGTGGGAGTGGGACCAAAAACATTCAGTACTTC.

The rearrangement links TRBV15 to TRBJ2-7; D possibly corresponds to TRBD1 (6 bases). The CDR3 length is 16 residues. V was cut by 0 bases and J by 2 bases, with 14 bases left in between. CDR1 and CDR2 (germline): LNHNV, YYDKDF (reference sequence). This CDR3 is CATSRETGPVTYEQYF. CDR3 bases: TGTGCCACCAGCAGAGAGACAGGCCCGGTAACCTACGAGCAGTACTTC.